The next 13 T cell receptor beta chains were all read from a single sample in a study of cytomegalovirus exposure and HLA in healthy donors. Vbeta (60) and Jbeta (13) primers were used in the PCR. The table came from immunoSEQ multiplex PCR; TCRdb's copy has only in-frame clones and leaves some out. The sample records around 70,000 clones, about 78% being singletons. What was sequenced was PBMCs. The source of these receptors is a woman in her thirties or forties in good health and CMV-seropositive.

This sequence joins TRBV27 and TRBJ1-2, with TRBD1 identical over 8 bases. The V segment lost 1 base and the J segment 6 bases; nucleotides outside the gene matches: 4. The CDR3 runs to 14 residues. CDR1 MNHEY and CDR2 SMNVEV come from the germline V gene (reference sequence). CDR3 sequence (DNA): TGTGCCAGCAGTTTATACAGGGGGGCGGATGGCTACACCTTC. This sequence encodes CASSLYRGADGYTF.

The chain links TRBV29-1 to TRBJ1-2; possibly TRBD1 for D (5 bases). Germline V gene sequence: CDR1 SQVTM, CDR2 ANQGSEA. V lost 1 base and J 6 bases, leaving 6 bases between the germline ends. CDR3 length equals 11 residues. Here the CDR3 reads CSVEAGHGYTF. The CDR3, as DNA: TGCAGCGTTGAAGCAGGGCATGGCTACACCTTC.

The chain is built from TRBV4-1 and TRBJ2-5; possibly TRBD2 for D (5 bases). The length of the CDR3 is 18 residues. Germline assignment: CDR1 MGHRA and CDR2 YSYEKL. Trimming shortened V by 2 bases and J by 0 bases, and 19 bases separated the two germline ends. CDR3 protein: CASSQRPSSQLDQETQYF. For the CDR3, the DNA is TGCGCCAGCAGCCAAAGACCGTCTTCCCAACTAGACCAAGAGACCCAGTACTTC.

This chain links TRBV6-1 with TRBJ1-6; TRBD1 agrees at 8 bases. Germline V lookup: CDR1 MNHNS, CDR2 SASEGT. The CDR3 length is 15 residues. V was pared by 2 bases and J by 7 bases, with 4 bases of the junction left unmatched. The CDR3 coding sequence is TGTGCCAGCAGTGAACATACAGGGGGGAATTCACCCCTCCACTTT. Protein sequence: CASSEHTGGNSPLHF.

The chain carries TRBV10-3 and TRBJ1-2; weak D call: TRBD1 (6 bases). Trimming left V 7 bases short and J 1 base short, with 13 bases between. This CDR3 is built from 14 residues. CDR1 ENHRY and CDR2 SYGVKD come from the germline V gene. CDR3 protein: CAITLTGFNYGYTF. In DNA, the CDR3 is TGTGCCATCACCCTAACAGGGTTTAACTATGGCTACACCTTC.

The sample holds one count of this clone. This chain joins TRBV15 and TRBJ2-3; D is uncertain. Trimming removed 5 bases at V and 4 bases at J, with 13 bases between. This CDR3 is built from 14 residues. Per germline, CDR1 LNHNV and CDR2 YYDKDF (reference sequence). CDR3 sequence reads: CATSYLMGADTQYF. The CDR3 DNA reads TGTGCCACCAGCTACCTCATGGGCGCAGATACGCAGTATTTT.

The chain employs TRBV18 and TRBJ1-3, with a tentative D call TRBD1 (6 bases). The V gene lost 3 bases and the J gene lost 2 bases, with 11 bases spanning the gap. The CDR3 has 15 residues. CDR1 is KGHSH, CDR2 LQKENI, per germline. This CDR3 is CASSPDRLAGNTIYF. CDR3 nucleotide sequence: TGTGCCAGCTCACCCGACAGGTTGGCTGGAAACACCATATATTTT.

V and J are TRBV19 and TRBJ2-2, with D perhaps matching TRBD1 (6 bases). CDR1 is LNHDA, CDR2 SQIVND, per germline (reference sequence). V gave up 4 bases and J gave up 6 bases, with 9 bases separating them. This CDR3 region has 13 residues. The CDR3 loop is CASSRTGPGELFF. The CDR3 DNA follows: TGTGCCAGTAGTAGAACAGGGCCCGGGGAGCTGTTTTTT.

This clone was observed a few times. This chain joins TRBV25-1 and TRBJ1-6; 8 positions match TRBD1. Germline V gene lookup returns CDR1 MGHDK and CDR2 SYGVNS. This CDR3 contains 14 residues. With 5 bases clipped from V and 7 bases from J, the junction kept 4 bases outside the gene matches. In nucleotides, the CDR3 is TGTGCCAGCAGTCAGACAGGGGAGAATTCACCCCTCCACTTT. This gives the protein CASSQTGENSPLHF.

The chain has TRBV9 and TRBJ2-3, with a tentative D call TRBD2 (6 bases). The CDR3 runs to 14 residues. With 4 bases removed from V and 2 bases from J, the gap between germline ends came to 11 bases. The germline V gene encodes CDR1 SGDLS and CDR2 YYNGEE. The CDR3 DNA sequence: TGTGCCAGCAGCAGGGAGGAATACACAGATACGCAGTATTTT. This encodes CASSREEYTDTQYF. Full variable domain (missing parts from reference TRBV9 and TRBJ2-3): DSGVTQTPKHLITATGQRVTLRCSPRSGDLSVYWYQQSLDQGLQFLIQYYNGEERAKGNILERFSAQQFPDLHSELNLSSLELGDSALYFCASSREEYTDTQYFGPGTRLTVL.

The chain combines TRBV5-1 with TRBJ1-3; 10 positions agree with TRBD1. The CDR3 loop spans 16 amino acids. Germline loops: CDR1 SGHRS, CDR2 YFSETQ. V lost 4 bases, J lost 2 bases, and 6 bases stayed unmatched. The CDR3 loop is CASSLDRGQTGNTIYF. The CDR3 coding sequence is TGCGCCAGCAGCCTCGACAGGGGGCAAACTGGAAACACCATATATTTT. Drawing the rest from reference TRBV5-1 and TRBJ1-3, the complete variable domain is KAGVTQTPRYLIKTRGQQVTLSCSPISGHRSVSWYQQTPGQGLQFLFEYFSETQRNKGNFPGRFSGRQFSNSRSEMNVSTLELGDSALYLCASSLDRGQTGNTIYFGEGSWLTVV.

This chain uses TRBV6-1 with TRBJ2-5, with D possibly matching TRBD2 (5 bases). The V and J ends lost 4 bases and 0 bases respectively, with 6 bases between them. This CDR3 comprises 13 residues. Germline CDR1 reads MNHNS; CDR2 reads SASEGT. CDR3 nucleotide sequence: TGTGCCAGCAGTGTGGACTACCAAGAGACCCAGTACTTC. Amino acids: CASSVDYQETQYF.

This clone was observed a handful of times. Other DNA sequences in this sample translate to the same CDR3. CDR3 protein: CASRGQGYNEQFF. CDR3 sequence (DNA): TGTGCCAGCCGGGGACAGGGGTACAATGAGCAGTTCTTC. This chain uses TRBV19 with TRBJ2-1; the match to TRBD1 covers 10 bases. Trimming cost V 9 bases and J 4 bases; bases outside gene matches: 3. CDR3 length equals 13 residues. The V gene's germline CDR1 is LNHDA and CDR2 SQIVND (reference sequence).